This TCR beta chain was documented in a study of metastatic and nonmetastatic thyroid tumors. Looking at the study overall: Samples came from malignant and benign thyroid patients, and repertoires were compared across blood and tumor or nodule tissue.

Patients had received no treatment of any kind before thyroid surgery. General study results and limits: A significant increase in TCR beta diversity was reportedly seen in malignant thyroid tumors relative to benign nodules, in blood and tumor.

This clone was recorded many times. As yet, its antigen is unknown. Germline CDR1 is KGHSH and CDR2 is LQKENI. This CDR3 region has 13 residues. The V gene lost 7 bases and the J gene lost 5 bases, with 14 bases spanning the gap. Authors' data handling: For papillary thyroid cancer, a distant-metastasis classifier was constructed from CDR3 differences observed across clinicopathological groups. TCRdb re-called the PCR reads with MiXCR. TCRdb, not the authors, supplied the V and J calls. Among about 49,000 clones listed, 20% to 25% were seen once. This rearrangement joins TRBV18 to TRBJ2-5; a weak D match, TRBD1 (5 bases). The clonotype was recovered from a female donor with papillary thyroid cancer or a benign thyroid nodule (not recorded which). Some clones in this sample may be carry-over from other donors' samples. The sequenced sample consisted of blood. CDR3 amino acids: CASFDSTLETQYF. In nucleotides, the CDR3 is TGTGCCAGCTTTGACAGTACCCTGGAGACCCAGTACTTC.